The clone carrying this T cell receptor (beta chain) was detected only a few times. Its antigen is not known. The data belong to a study of regulatory T cells in long-lasting Graves disease. Whole-study results and caveats: Persistent disease showed a preference for TRBV28, TRBJ1-2 and TRBJ2-5.

Arm-PCR of CDR3 regions with iRepertoire HTBI primers generated TCR beta libraries. One entry per CDR3 protein, called by TCRdb with MiXCR from the multiplex PCR reads. This sample yields 350,000 to 500,000 distinct CDR3 sequences, of which around 15% are seen a single time; around a sixth belongs to the top ten. The V end was cut by 2 bases, the J end by 0 bases, with 8 bases between. Germline V gives CDR1 SEHNR, CDR2 FQNEAQ (reference sequence). This CDR3 spans 15 amino acids. Time point noted: newly diagnosed GD, antithyroid drugs for less than 3 months. With RNA extracted from PBMCs as input, the TCR library was made. These data were also reused for a study on T cells in Graves' hyperthyroidism and ophthalmopathy. That source adds: Any patient presenting with uncontrolled infection, other autoimmune disease, pregnancy or lactation was left out.

The rearrangement uses TRBV7-9 and TRBJ2-1; no definite D call. The source of this sequence is a woman aged 50 to 60 with Graves disease. The sequencing here drew on peripheral blood mononuclear cells (PBMCs), taken at new diagnosis, from a patient treated with antithyroid drugs. DNA for the CDR3: TGTGCCAGCAGCTTAATGGAAAGCTCCTACAATGAGCAGTTCTTC. It translates to CASSLMESSYNEQFF.